The 9 T cell receptor beta chains given below trace back to one sample, sequenced in a study of cytomegalovirus exposure and HLA in healthy donors. PCR was performed using 60 Vbeta and 13 Jbeta primers. Assay: immunoSEQ multiplex PCR; the TCRdb copy retains only in-frame clones and omits some. Of some 130,000 clones listed, around two thirds are singletons. The sequenced sample was PBMCs. The source of these receptors is a human donor in good health.

V and J are TRBV19 and TRBJ2-3, with TRBD2 as a possible D gene (6 bases). Trimming left V 1 base short and J 2 bases short, with 10 bases between. Germline V lookup: CDR1 LNHDA, CDR2 SQIVND (reference sequence). The CDR3 totals 15 residues. CDR3 loop: CASSIGGVLTDTQYF. The CDR3 coding sequence is TGTGCCAGTAGTATAGGCGGGGTACTCACAGATACGCAGTATTTT. The entire variable domain, with the rest obtained from reference TRBV19 and TRBJ2-3, is as follows: DGGITQSPKYLFRKEGQNVTLSCEQNLNHDAMYWYRQDPGQGLRLIYYSQIVNDFQKGDIAEGYSVSREKKESFPLTVTSAQKNPTAFYLCASSIGGVLTDTQYFGPGTRLTVL.

V and J are TRBV19 and TRBJ2-3, with 8 nucleotides matching TRBD1. This CDR3 is 11 amino acids long. Germline lookup yields CDR1 LNHDA and CDR2 SQIVND (reference sequence). The junction had 2 bases not matched to a gene; V was cut back by 4 bases and J by 11 bases. CDR3 sequence: CASSTGTGQYF. The CDR3, as DNA: TGTGCCAGTAGTACGGGGACAGGGCAGTATTTT.

The CDR3 DNA follows: TGTGCCAGCAGTAGTTTCAATTCACCCCTCCACTTT. Protein sequence: CASSSFNSPLHF. This rearrangement joins TRBV13 to TRBJ1-6; D gene unclear. Trimming cost V 6 bases and J 7 bases, with 7 bases left between them. Germline values: CDR1 PRHDT, CDR2 FYEKMQ (reference sequence). The length of the CDR3 is 12 residues.

The chain combines TRBV29-1 with TRBJ1-2; D possibly corresponds to TRBD1 (5 bases). The CDR3 has 11 amino acids. The V gene's germline CDR1 is SQVTM and CDR2 ANQGSEA. Trimming removed 4 bases at V and 7 bases at J, with 10 bases between. CDR3 DNA: TGCAGCGTTGGGGACGGGGGTGGCTACACCTTC. It is translated as CSVGDGGGYTF.

A remark on this clone: At the DNA level, this CDR3 is encoded by other sequences in the same sample as well. This sequence joins TRBV6-5 and TRBJ1-3; D gene uncertain. CDR1 MNHEY and CDR2 SVGAGI come from the germline V gene. The V end lost 4 bases, the J end lost 0 bases, and 10 bases lay between the germline ends. The CDR3 has 15 residues. CDR3 in DNA: TGTGCCAGCAGTTTTGGGCAGAGCTCTGGAAACACCATATATTTT. This translates into CASSFGQSSGNTIYF.

The chain links TRBV6-1 to TRBJ2-1; D is undetermined. The CDR3 runs to 15 residues. V was trimmed by 4 bases and J by 9 bases, leaving 19 bases between them. CDR1 is MNHNS, CDR2 SASEGT, per germline. CDR3 coding DNA: TGTGCCAGCAGTGGAAGTGGGCAGTTTACTGCTGAGCAGTTCTTC. Encoded protein: CASSGSGQFTAEQFF.

This clone appeared a single time. The V call is TRBV7-9, the J call TRBJ1-4; 10 positions match TRBD1. Looked up from germline, CDR1 is SEHNR and CDR2 is FQNEAQ (reference sequence). V was pared by 4 bases and J by 0 bases, with 8 bases of the junction left unmatched. The CDR3 extends over 18 amino acids. The CDR3 region has the DNA TGTGCCAGCAGCTCACCCGAGGGGACAGGGGCAACTAATGAAAAACTGTTTTTT. This translates into CASSSPEGTGATNEKLFF.

The chain couples TRBV7-9 to TRBJ2-7; TRBD1 might be the D (5 bases). The length of the CDR3 is 16 residues. V was clipped by 3 bases and J by 3 bases, with 18 bases between them. In germline, CDR1 is SEHNR, CDR2 FQNEAQ (reference sequence). The CDR3 bases are TGTGCCAGCAGCTTGCCGCAGGGCCCCACTATCTACGAGCAGTACTTC. It encodes CASSLPQGPTIYEQYF.

This clone showed up just once. The J gene is TRBJ2-1, the V gene TRBV9; 8 bases line up with TRBD2. Germline V gives CDR1 SGDLS, CDR2 YYNGEE. This CDR3 is 21 amino acids long. V lost 2 bases and J lost 3; bases outside the gene matches: 22. The CDR3 here is CASSVSGVGLGDGHLYNEQFF. CDR3 DNA: TGTGCCAGCAGCGTTAGCGGGGTTGGTTTAGGGGACGGTCACCTCTACAATGAGCAGTTCTTC.